These T cell receptor beta chains were read from a single sample in a study of glioma-infiltrating T cells after dendritic cell vaccination. Sequencing used immunoSEQ multiplex PCR; TCRdb keeps in-frame clones, though not all of them. The sample records about 180 clones, roughly 88% being singletons. Material: tumor tissue, obtained before dendritic cell vaccination. Every receptor here comes from a human donor with glioblastoma. Each CDR3 is given with its conserved first and last residue.

cdr3_length,v_call,cdr3_aa
15,TRBV6-5,CASRSELAGNYEQYF
14,TRBV7-8,CASSLGASTDTQYF
17,TRBV27,CASRPTDRGVTNEKLFF
16,TRBV15,CATSRDERQGGSPLHF
14,TRBV27,CASSQTGIAGELFF
15,TRBV11-2,CASSSTGVVTGELFF
18,TRBV1,CTSSTRRLSQSRANVLTF
13,TRBV2,CASMPREGEKLFF
16,TRBV10-3,CAISASISISGNTIYF
14,TRBV4-1,CASSQDPGVGEQFF
19,TRBV7-8,CASSLGSSPGQGASTEAFF
15,TRBV6-1,CASSEAPARGKPQHF
17,TRBV5-6,CASSPGQLELAKNIQYF
17,TRBV7-2,CASSLGGAGATGDEQFF
16,TRBV5-1,CASSSTSGGLYNEQFF
12,TRBV25-1,CASSGTEETQYF
14,TRBV2,CAGTLDRGTDEQYF
16,TRBV2,CASSDVTGAAIEGYTF
15,TRBV6-5,CASSYSAGVSYEQYF
16,TRBV29-1,CSAILFGTVDGYEQYF
12,TRBV29-1,CSVTGGANVLTF
15,TRBV19,CASSEPGLATDTQYF
19,TRBV7-7,CASSLDTKCHKSRANVLTF
13,TRBV7-2,CASSSGAGEGYTF
15,TRBV10-3,CAISEGASNTDTQYF
18,TRBV2,CASRERGALFSSYNEQFF
16,TRBV4-2,CASSQDPSGADYEQYF
17,TRBV5-8,CASSYILGVYSNQPQHF
15,TRBV9,CASRSGRESTDTQYF
15,TRBV18,CASSPLLSGTNEQFF
15,TRBV5-1,CASSFSGQGATEAFF
16,TRBV28,CASSPGLAGMADTQYF
14,TRBV19,CASSSAAGGTEAFF
12,TRBV7-9,CASSFFGGEAFF
11,TRBV7-9,CASSLGGEAFF
10,TRBV30,CAWAQGEQYF
13,TRBV7-2,CASRASGTDTQYF
18,TRBV7-9,CASSSIGRDRGSPYEQYF
15,TRBV6-5,CASSSPGGSVYGYTF
16,TRBV19,CASSIGLAGASYEQYF
13,TRBV30,CAWSRTGADEQYF
15,TRBV7-2,CASSLVNRGGDTQYF
18,TRBV9,CASSVATRDTSSGNTIYF
13,TRBV7-6,CASSRPESETQYF
14,TRBV2,CASNDGREGQPQHF
14,TRBV7-9,CASSLAADGDGYTF
15,TRBV18,CASSPNQGENTEAFF
14,TRBV7-9,CASSPRIWDSEAFF
16,TRBV4-3,CASSQDRDISSYEQYF
15,TRBV5-1,CASSSTSGLGVSQYF